This T cell receptor beta chain was documented in a study of T cell responses to AZD1222 COVID-19 vaccine. Trimming removed 1 base at V and 5 bases at J, with 20 bases between. Germline values: CDR1 MNHNS, CDR2 SASEGT. The CDR3 loop spans 17 amino acids. Data came from immunoSEQ multiplex PCR; TCRdb stores just in-frame clones and leaves some out. This table has 90,000 to 130,000 clones, roughly nine tenths appearing once. The sequences come from peripheral blood, collected on day 0 of MenACWY control vaccination. The TCR was taken from an adult in good health. This chain links TRBV6-1 with TRBJ1-1; D is possibly TRBD1 (5 bases). The CDR3 loop reads CASSEGGVTPEDTEAFF. CDR3 DNA: TGTGCCAGCAGTGAAGGGGGGGTAACGCCAGAGGATACTGAAGCTTTCTTT.